The sequence of this T cell receptor beta chain was determined in a study of blood T cell repertoires in COVID-19. As for the study in general: Whether acute or convalescent, the COVID-19 samples came from the United States, Italy and Spain. Nucleic acid was either cDNA or gDNA, and it came from T cells, B-cell-depleted T cells, or PBMCs.

V shed 6 bases and J 5 bases; nucleotides not matched to a gene: 8. CDR1 is ENHRY, CDR2 SYGVKD, per germline. This CDR3 is 16 amino acids long. Source study methods: Estimation of nucleated cell counts relied on the amplification of reference gene primers. Generated by immunoSEQ multiplex PCR, the TCRdb table keeps only in-frame clones and is missing some. V, J and clone size were drawn from that table, and D and trimming were deduced from the DNA. The table has approximately 170,000 clones, around four fifths seen once. This sequence originates from a woman in her 70s who had recovered from COVID-19. Material for sequencing was peripheral blood. The chain joins TRBV10-3 to TRBJ2-2, with 11 nucleotides matching TRBD2. CDR3 residues: CAISPLAGGPTGELFF. CDR3 nucleotide sequence: TGTGCCATCAGCCCATTAGCGGGGGGGCCAACCGGGGAGCTGTTTTTT.